The 20 T cell receptor beta chains below all came from one sample that was sequenced in a study of blood T cell repertoires in COVID-19. TCRdb keeps only in-frame clones here, not all; method: immunoSEQ multiplex PCR. The sample consists of around 230,000 clones, roughly 90% of them appearing once. Sequenced material: PBMCs or T cells enriched from blood (not recorded which). The receptor set was obtained from a woman in her twenties or thirties with acute COVID-19.

This sequence joins TRBV3-1 (or the pseudogene TRBV3-2) and TRBJ2-1; 8 bases align to TRBD2. From germline, CDR1 is LGHDT and CDR2 YNNKEL (reference sequence). V shed 2 bases and J 1 base; nucleotides not matched to a gene: 4. CDR3 length: 16 amino acids. The CDR3 region is CASSQRRGGSYNEQFF. DNA of the CDR3: TGTGCCAGCAGCCAACGACGGGGGGGGTCCTACAATGAGCAGTTCTTC.

In DNA, the CDR3 is TGTGCCAGTAGTATGGGGCTAGCGGGGACAGATACGCAGTATTTT. It translates to CASSMGLAGTDTQYF. J is TRBJ2-3 and V is TRBV19; 9 bases fit TRBD2. The V segment lost 3 bases and the J segment 3 bases; nucleotides outside the gene matches: 4. CDR1 is LNHDA and CDR2 is SQIVND in the germline V gene (reference sequence). The CDR3 spans 15 residues.

V gene TRBV6-1 combines with J gene TRBJ1-6; no firm D call. The V gene's germline CDR1 is MNHNS and CDR2 SASEGT. Trimming shortened V by 2 bases and J by 10 bases, and 24 bases separated the two germline ends. This CDR3 has 18 amino acids. CDR3 residues: CASSENGARQGGKSPLHF. DNA for the CDR3: TGTGCCAGCAGTGAAAACGGAGCCCGCCAAGGCGGGAAATCACCCCTCCACTTT.

V gene TRBV30 combines with J gene TRBJ1-2; 9 bases agree with TRBD1. Germline V gene data show CDR1 as GTSNPN and CDR2 as SVGIG (reference sequence). The CDR3 has 14 residues. Germline trimming cut 5 bases from V and 4 bases from J; bases unmatched to any gene: 8. CDR3: CAWRLPGQGYGYTF. For the CDR3, the DNA is TGTGCCTGGCGACTCCCGGGACAGGGCTATGGCTACACCTTC.

This clone has more than one count but fewer than ten. This CDR3 reads CATSDAGYGYTF. The CDR3 DNA reads as TGTGCCACCAGTGATGCCGGCTATGGCTACACCTTC. The chain couples TRBV24-1 to TRBJ1-2; D is ambiguous. Germline V gene sequence: CDR1 KGHDR, CDR2 SFDVKD. The CDR3 is made up of 12 amino acids. V gave up 3 bases and J gave up 4 bases, with 5 bases separating them.

The chain is built from TRBV3-1 (or the pseudogene TRBV3-2) and TRBJ1-1; 7 nucleotides match TRBD1. The CDR3 loop spans 17 amino acids. Germline CDR1 is LGHDT and CDR2 is YNNKEL (reference sequence). V shed 0 bases and J 5 bases; nucleotides not matched to a gene: 12. The CDR3: CASSQDFLKGARTEAFF. The DNA for the CDR3 is TGTGCCAGCAGCCAAGATTTTTTGAAGGGGGCAAGAACTGAAGCTTTCTTT.

The rearrangement links TRBV5-1 to TRBJ2-2; 15 bases match TRBD2. V lost 2 bases and J lost 7; bases outside the gene matches: 6. The CDR3 extends over 17 amino acids. Germline lookup yields CDR1 SGHRS and CDR2 YFSETQ. CDR3: CASSFGLAGGPGGELFF. As DNA, the CDR3 is TGCGCCAGCAGCTTCGGACTAGCGGGGGGGCCCGGCGGGGAGCTGTTTTTT.

The J gene is TRBJ2-2, the V gene TRBV28; 16 bases fit TRBD2. The CDR3 extends over 20 amino acids. Losses at the gene ends were 3 bases for V and 3 bases for J; bases not matched to a gene: 10. Germline CDR1 reads MDHEN; CDR2 reads SYDVKM. The CDR3 coding sequence is TGTGCCAGCAGTTTGGAGCAGCCGGGACTAGCGGGGGGGTACACCGGGGAGCTGTTTTTT. Its protein product is CASSLEQPGLAGGYTGELFF.

J is TRBJ2-5 and V is TRBV5-1, with a tentative D call TRBD1 (6 bases). V dropped 3 bases and J dropped 4 bases, with 7 bases sitting between them. Germline CDR1 and CDR2: SGHRS and YFSETQ. The CDR3 has 12 amino acids. CDR3 DNA sequence: TGCGCCAGCAGCTCAGGGGCAGAGACCCAGTACTTC. Protein: CASSSGAETQYF.

The chain recombines TRBV7-8 with TRBJ2-5; D not certain. This CDR3 comprises 12 residues. V shed 4 bases and J shed 5 bases, with 8 bases lying between them. CDR1 and CDR2 from the germline V gene are SGHVS and FQNEAQ. The CDR3 bases are TGTGCCAGCAGCTCCTATCGGGAGACCCAGTACTTC. It is translated as CASSSYRETQYF.

The chain uses TRBV2 and TRBJ1-1; TRBD1 agrees at 7 bases. The CDR3 is 14 amino acids. From germline, CDR1 is SNHLY and CDR2 FYNNEI. The V gene end was trimmed by 3 bases and the J gene end by 4 bases; junction bases not matched to a gene: 5. The CDR3 DNA reads TGTGCCAGCAGTGAGACTACAGGGGCCACTGAAGCTTTCTTT. Encoded protein: CASSETTGATEAFF.

This chain connects TRBV7-2 to TRBJ1-5; D gene unclear. Trimming cost V 6 bases and J 4 bases, with 16 bases left between them. This CDR3 has 15 amino acids. Per germline, CDR1 SGHTA and CDR2 FQGNSA. This CDR3 reads CASSRWEYGNQPQHF. The CDR3 nucleotides are TGTGCCAGCAGTAGGTGGGAGTACGGGAATCAGCCCCAGCATTTT.

The chain employs TRBV30 and TRBJ2-2, with a tentative D call TRBD2 (5 bases). The CDR3 totals 15 residues. Trimming took off 0 bases at V and 4 bases at J, with 12 bases between the two ends. From germline, CDR1 is GTSNPN and CDR2 SVGIG (reference sequence). The CDR3: CAWSVWLGGTGELFF. CDR3 nucleotide sequence: TGTGCCTGGAGTGTTTGGCTAGGAGGCACCGGGGAGCTGTTTTTT.

The gene calls are TRBV7-6 and TRBJ2-6; 8 nucleotides match TRBD1. Germline V CDR1 and CDR2: SGHVS, FNYEAQ. The junction had 2 bases not matched to a gene; V was cut back by 1 base and J by 9 bases. CDR3 length equals 14 residues. The CDR3 bases are TGTGCCAGCAGCTTAGGGGGACAGGACAACGTCCTGACTTTC. As protein: CASSLGGQDNVLTF.

This chain connects TRBV11-2 to TRBJ2-3, with 7 bases lining up with TRBD2. The CDR3 is made up of 18 amino acids. Unmatched junction bases numbered 17, after V lost 5 bases and J lost 3 bases. Germline CDR1 is SGHAT and CDR2 is FQNNGV. The CDR3 bases are TGTGCCAGCAGCCCGGGGGGTGTAGCAGCCTTGTTTACAGATACGCAGTATTTT. Its protein product is CASSPGGVAALFTDTQYF. The full variable domain, completed using reference TRBV11-2 and TRBJ2-3, is EAGVAQSPRYKIIEKRQSVAFWCNPISGHATLYWYQQILGQGPKLLIQFQNNGVVDDSQLPKDRFSAERLKGVDSTLKIQPAKLEDSAVYLCASSPGGVAALFTDTQYFGPGTRLTVL.

The chain couples TRBV19 to TRBJ1-5; possible D gene TRBD1, 6 bases. The CDR3 is 13 residues long. Germline CDR1 and CDR2: LNHDA and SQIVND (reference sequence). Trimming took 5 bases from V and 4 from J, leaving 9 bases between them. CDR3 amino acids: CASSDRRNQPQHF. The CDR3 DNA is TGTGCCAGTAGTGACAGGAGAAATCAGCCCCAGCATTTT.

The V and J genes are TRBV7-3 and TRBJ2-2, with 12 bases aligning to TRBD2. The CDR3 is 16 residues long. The junction had 3 bases not matched to a gene; V was cut back by 3 bases and J by 4 bases. CDR1 and CDR2 (germline): SGHTA, FQGTGA. DNA of the CDR3: TGTGCCAGCAGCTTCACTAGCGGGGGGACCACCGGGGAGCTGTTTTTT. Translation gives CASSFTSGGTTGELFF.

This clone was detected once. This chain connects TRBV7-2 to TRBJ2-7; 10 nucleotides match TRBD1. This CDR3 is built from 16 residues. The V and J ends lost 8 bases and 6 bases, in that order; junction bases with no gene match: 16. Germline V CDR1 and CDR2: SGHTA, FQGNSA. The CDR3 region has the DNA TGTGCCAGCCAGCTACTTCCGGGACAGGGGTTTTCCGAGCAGTACTTC. Translation: CASQLLPGQGFSEQYF. The full variable domain, rest sourced from reference TRBV7-2 and TRBJ2-7, is GAGVSQSPSNKVTEKGKDVELRCDPISGHTALYWYRQSLGQGLEFLIYFQGNSAPDKSGLPSDRFSAERTGGSVSTLTIQRTQQEDSAVYLCASQLLPGQGFSEQYFGPGTRLTVT.

This chain connects TRBV5-6 to TRBJ1-2, with D unclear. The CDR3 covers 12 residues. Trimming stripped 1 base from V and 2 bases from J, with 3 bases between. Looked up from germline, CDR1 is SGHDT and CDR2 is YYEEEE. The DNA for the CDR3 is TGTGCCAGCAGCTTGCAGAACTATGGCTACACCTTC. It is translated as CASSLQNYGYTF.

The rearrangement uses TRBV7-3 and TRBJ2-3; 8 positions agree with TRBD2. Germline V gene sequence: CDR1 SGHTA, CDR2 FQGTGA. This CDR3 contains 17 residues. V trimming: 8 bases; J trimming: 2 bases; junction bases outside the gene matches: 15. The CDR3 reads CASGKGTRGATTDTQYF. For the CDR3, the DNA is TGTGCCAGCGGAAAAGGGACGCGGGGGGCCACCACAGATACGCAGTATTTT. The whole variable domain, remainder taken from reference TRBV7-3 and TRBJ2-3, is GAGVSQTPSNKVTEKGKYVELRCDPISGHTALYWYRQSLGQGPEFLIYFQGTGAADDSGLPNDRFFAVRPEGSVSTLKIQRTERGDSAVYLCASGKGTRGATTDTQYFGPGTRLTVL.